This record covers a single T cell receptor beta chain. The target antigen is unknown. These data belong to a study of T cell repertoires in cytomegalovirus infection. Each CDR3 protein gets one entry after TCRdb re-called the reads with MiXCR. The sample lists about 900,000 distinct CDR3 sequences, roughly 30% occurring once. This sequence originates from a human donor in good health (CMV status not recorded). Some clones in this sample may be carry-over from other donors' samples. This material consisted of cultured CD8+ T cells from PBMCs, taken from culture after CMV antigen stimulation.

The CDR3 region is CASSETAGNGYTF. The CDR3 DNA follows: TGTGCCAGCAGTGAAACAGCGGGGAATGGCTACACCTTC. This rearrangement joins TRBV2 to TRBJ1-2, with D unclear. There are 13 residues in the CDR3. Per germline, CDR1 SNHLY and CDR2 FYNNEI. With 2 bases removed from V and 6 bases from J, the gap between germline ends came to 10 bases.